The entry below gives a single TCR beta chain sequence along with its context. Losses at the gene ends were 7 bases for V and 3 bases for J; bases not matched to a gene: 7. Germline lookup yields CDR1 GTSNPN and CDR2 SVGIG (reference sequence). The CDR3 length is 13 residues. Sequenced by immunoSEQ multiplex PCR; TCRdb stores in-frame clones only, minus some. The profile shows roughly 79,000 clones, roughly 90% of them singletons. This record comes from a study of OX40 agonist ivuxolimab in advanced cancers. Looking at the study overall: An agonistic anti-OX40 (CD134) antibody, ivuxolimab, was used to treat the patients.

The chain uses TRBV30 and TRBJ1-1, with 8 bases identical to TRBD1. The TCR comes from an adult with an advanced solid tumor such as melanoma, head and neck, liver or kidney cancer. This specimen consisted of CD4+ or CD8+ T cells sorted from blood, obtained in a trial of the OX40 agonist ivuxolimab. In DNA form, the CDR3 reads TGTGCCTTGGACAGGGCGGGGGACACTGAAGCTTTCTTT. This encodes CALDRAGDTEAFF.